The rows below give T cell receptor beta chains drawn from one sample of a study of T cell responses to AZD1222 COVID-19 vaccine. TCRdb's table, derived via immunoSEQ multiplex PCR, lists solely in-frame clones and lacks some. The sample includes 150,000 to 200,000 clones, almost 90% seen only once; the top ten take about 8%. The source material was peripheral blood, sampled on day 0 of AZD1222 vaccination. The receptors derive from an adult in good health. The CDR3 runs from the conserved cysteine through the conserved F or W. Fields, in order: D gene, V gene, clone size, J gene, CDR3 protein, CDR3 DNA. D genes are given only for firm matches. Not all rows give a size; the values are once, few, many and, for expanded clones, a class.

D: TRBD1; V: TRBV15; size: -; J: TRBJ1-1; CDR3: CATRPGQYTEAFF; DNA: TGTGCCACCCGGCCGGGACAGTACACTGAAGCTTTCTTT
D: -; V: TRBV6-5; size: -; J: TRBJ1-2; CDR3: CASSQRYGYTF; DNA: TGTGCCAGCAGTCAGCGTTATGGCTACACCTTC
D: -; V: TRBV19; size: -; J: TRBJ1-5; CDR3: CASSETGPLNQPQHF; DNA: TGTGCCAGTAGTGAGACAGGTCCCCTCAATCAGCCCCAGCATTTT
D: TRBD1; V: TRBV12-3/TRBV12-4; size: -; J: TRBJ1-2; CDR3: CASSLTGDGYTF; DNA: TGTGCCAGCAGTTTGACAGGGGATGGCTACACCTTC
D: -; V: TRBV25-1; size: -; J: TRBJ1-1; CDR3: CASSTHKGPGTEAFF; DNA: TGTGCCAGCAGTACCCACAAGGGGCCGGGGACTGAAGCTTTCTTT
D: TRBD2; V: TRBV7-9; size: -; J: TRBJ2-1; CDR3: CASRYASGGDYNEQFF; DNA: TGTGCCAGCAGATACGCTAGCGGGGGGGACTACAATGAGCAGTTCTTC
D: -; V: TRBV5-1; size: -; J: TRBJ1-2; CDR3: CASTLGDGANYGYTF; DNA: TGCGCCAGCACCCTGGGGGACGGAGCTAACTATGGCTACACCTTC
D: -; V: TRBV6-5; size: -; J: TRBJ1-1; CDR3: CASSYSGEAFF; DNA: TGTGCCAGCAGTTACTCGGGTGAAGCTTTCTTT
D: -; V: TRBV5-1; size: -; J: TRBJ2-3; CDR3: CASSLGPYADTQYF; DNA: TGCGCCAGCAGCTTGGGACCGTATGCCGATACGCAGTATTTT
D: -; V: TRBV9; size: -; J: TRBJ2-7; CDR3: CASSVASITVPYEQYF; DNA: TGTGCCAGCAGCGTAGCCAGCATAACAGTCCCCTACGAGCAGTACTTC
D: -; V: TRBV18; size: once; J: TRBJ1-3; CDR3: CASSPAGSGNTIYF; DNA: TGTGCCAGCTCACCAGCCGGCTCTGGAAACACCATATATTTT
D: -; V: TRBV24-1; size: -; J: TRBJ1-5; CDR3: CATSRGNQPQHF; DNA: TGTGCCACCAGTCGGGGGAATCAGCCCCAGCATTTT
D: -; V: TRBV6-5; size: -; J: TRBJ1-1; CDR3: CASSDSTEAFF; DNA: TGTGCCAGCTCCGACAGCACTGAAGCTTTCTTT
D: -; V: TRBV5-6; size: -; J: TRBJ1-2; CDR3: CASSLRDGYTF; DNA: TGTGCCAGCAGCTTAAGGGATGGCTACACCTTC
D: -; V: TRBV4-2; size: -; J: TRBJ2-3; CDR3: CASSQVSAKDTQYF; DNA: TGTGCCAGCAGCCAAGTATCAGCAAAAGATACGCAGTATTTT
D: -; V: TRBV21-1; size: -; J: TRBJ1-4; CDR3: CASRKGARGEKLFF; DNA: TGTGCCAGCAGAAAGGGGGCGCGCGGGGAAAAACTGTTTTTT
D: -; V: TRBV5-5; size: -; J: TRBJ1-3; CDR3: CASSLSLPGNTIYF; DNA: TGTGCCAGCAGCTTGTCGTTACCTGGAAACACCATATATTTT
D: TRBD1; V: TRBV9; size: -; J: TRBJ1-1; CDR3: CASSVAAGGTMNTEAFF; DNA: TGTGCCAGCAGCGTAGCGGCAGGGGGCACCATGAACACTGAAGCTTTCTTT
D: TRBD2; V: TRBV20-1; size: -; J: TRBJ2-1; CDR3: CSASVVAGGGEQFF; DNA: TGCAGTGCTAGTGTAGTAGCGGGGGGTGGTGAGCAGTTCTTC
D: TRBD2; V: TRBV5-4; size: -; J: TRBJ2-1; CDR3: CASSSPGSGEFEQFF; DNA: TGTGCCAGCAGCTCTCCCGGTAGCGGGGAGTTTGAGCAGTTCTTC
D: -; V: TRBV28; size: -; J: TRBJ1-4; CDR3: CASSIGGAEVRKLFF; DNA: TGTGCCAGCAGTATCGGGGGAGCAGAGGTCAGAAAACTGTTTTTT
D: -; V: TRBV9; size: -; J: TRBJ1-3; CDR3: CASSVEEFDPGNTIYF; DNA: TGTGCCAGCAGCGTAGAAGAGTTTGACCCTGGAAACACCATATATTTT